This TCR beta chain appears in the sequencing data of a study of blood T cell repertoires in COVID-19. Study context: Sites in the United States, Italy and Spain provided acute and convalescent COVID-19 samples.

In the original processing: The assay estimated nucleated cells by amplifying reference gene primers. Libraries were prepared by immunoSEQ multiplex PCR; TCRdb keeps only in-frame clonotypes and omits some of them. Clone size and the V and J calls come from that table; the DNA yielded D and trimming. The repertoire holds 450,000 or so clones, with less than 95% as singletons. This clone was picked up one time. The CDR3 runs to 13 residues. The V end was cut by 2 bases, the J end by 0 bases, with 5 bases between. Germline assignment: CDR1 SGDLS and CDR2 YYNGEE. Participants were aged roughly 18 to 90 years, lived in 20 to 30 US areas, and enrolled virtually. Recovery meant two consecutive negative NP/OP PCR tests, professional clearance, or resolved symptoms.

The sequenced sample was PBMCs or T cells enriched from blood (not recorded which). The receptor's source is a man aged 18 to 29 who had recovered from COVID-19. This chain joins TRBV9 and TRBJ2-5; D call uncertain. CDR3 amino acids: CASSVRDQETQYF. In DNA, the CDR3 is TGTGCCAGCAGCGTGCGAGACCAAGAGACCCAGTACTTC.